This paragraph reports one TCR beta chain. The antigen is undetermined. The sample belongs to a study of response to subunit inactivated influenza vaccine. TCRdb analysed the RT-PCR reads with MiXCR anew, one entry per CDR3 protein. The sample records around 790,000 distinct CDR3 sequences, 21% being singletons. Study results and caveats: With each seasonal influenza vaccination, the authors suggested, few new T cells are recruited.

The sample consisted of PBMCs from blood, taken roughly 5 days after vaccination. The sequence derives from a man aged 45-65 years who received an inactivated influenza vaccine.

CDR3 DNA sequence: TGCAGTGCTGGGACAGGGGTCTACGAGCAGTACTTC. Its protein product is CSAGTGVYEQYF. The rearrangement joins TRBV20-1 to TRBJ2-7, with 10 positions matching TRBD1. Losses at the gene ends were 5 bases for V and 3 bases for J; bases not matched to a gene: 1. Looked up from germline, CDR1 is DFQATT and CDR2 is SNEGSKA (reference sequence). This CDR3 spans 12 amino acids.